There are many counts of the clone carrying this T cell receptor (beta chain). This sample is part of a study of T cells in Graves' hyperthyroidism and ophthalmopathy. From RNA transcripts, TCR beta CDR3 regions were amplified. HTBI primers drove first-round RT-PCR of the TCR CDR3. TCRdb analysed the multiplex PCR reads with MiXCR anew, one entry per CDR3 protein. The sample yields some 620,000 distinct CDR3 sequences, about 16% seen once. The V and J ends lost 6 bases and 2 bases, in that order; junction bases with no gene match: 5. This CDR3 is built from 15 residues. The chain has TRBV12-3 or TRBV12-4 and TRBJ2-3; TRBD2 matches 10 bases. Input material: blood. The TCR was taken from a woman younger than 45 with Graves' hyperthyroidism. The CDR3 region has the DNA TGTGCCAGCAGGCTCGGACTAGCGGTCACAGATACGCAGTATTTT. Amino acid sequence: CASRLGLAVTDTQYF.